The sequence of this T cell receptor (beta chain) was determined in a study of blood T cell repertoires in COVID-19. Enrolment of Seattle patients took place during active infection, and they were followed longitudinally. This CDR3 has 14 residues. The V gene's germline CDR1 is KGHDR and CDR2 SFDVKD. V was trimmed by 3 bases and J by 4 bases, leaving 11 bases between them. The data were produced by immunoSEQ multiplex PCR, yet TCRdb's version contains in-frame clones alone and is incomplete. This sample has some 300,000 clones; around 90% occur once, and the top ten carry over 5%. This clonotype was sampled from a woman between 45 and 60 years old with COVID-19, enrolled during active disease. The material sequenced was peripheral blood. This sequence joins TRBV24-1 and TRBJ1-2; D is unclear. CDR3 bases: TGTGCCACCAGTGATAACCGCGGGCCCTATGGCTACACCTTC. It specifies CATSDNRGPYGYTF.